This is a list of T cell receptor beta chains from one sample in a study of blood T cells in healthy people across ages. TCRdb re-derived calls from the 5' RACE reads in MiXCR, one entry per CDR3 protein. Of approximately 780,000 distinct CDR3 sequences detected, around 25% appear once; the ten largest clones hold 2.5% to 3.5%. The sample was also reused in another study, on T cells of mothers and their children.

The sequenced sample was blood. Receptors originate from a boy aged 5 to 17 in good health. Both conserved end residues are part of each CDR3. D genes are given only for firm matches. The size of a clone is reported for some rows only, either as once, few or many, or as a class for expanded clones.

abundance	v_gene	j_gene	d_gene	CDR3nt	CDR3aa
.	TRBV5-6	TRBJ2-5	.	TGTGCCAGCAGCTTCATACTACAAGAGACCCAGTACTTC	CASSFILQETQYF
.	TRBV6-6	TRBJ1-4	TRBD1	TGTGCCAGCAGCCCCTACAGGGGAGATAATGAAAAACTGTTTTTT	CASSPYRGDNEKLFF
.	TRBV5-1	TRBJ2-3	TRBD2	TGCGCCAGCAGCTCGGGACTAGCGGGGCACACAGATACGCAGTATTTT	CASSSGLAGHTDTQYF
few	TRBV18	TRBJ1-4	.	TGTGCCAGCTCCCCTGGGTTTGGAACTAATGAAAAACTGTTTTTT	CASSPGFGTNEKLFF
.	TRBV20-1	TRBJ1-6	.	TGCAGTGCTAGGGAAGGGTTCGATAATTCACCCCTCCACTTT	CSAREGFDNSPLHF
few	TRBV4-1	TRBJ1-2	.	TGCGCCAGCAGCCAAGATGCCGACCGTGCCTTC	CASSQDADRAF
.	TRBV29-1	TRBJ2-7	.	TGCAGCGTTGAATTTGGTGGAAAGACTTCCTACGAGCAGTACTTC	CSVEFGGKTSYEQYF
.	TRBV12-3/TRBV12-4	TRBJ2-7	.	TGTGCCAGCAGTTCCCCTACACCCTACGAGCAGTACTTC	CASSSPTPYEQYF
few	TRBV10-3	TRBJ2-3	TRBD2	TGTGCCATCATGCCCGGGACTAGAGTCGCAGATACGCAGTATTTT	CAIMPGTRVADTQYF
.	TRBV10-3	TRBJ2-6	.	TGTGCCCTAGGGCAACCTGGGGCCAACGTCCTGACTTTC	CALGQPGANVLTF
few	TRBV11-1	TRBJ2-3	.	TGTGCCAGTACGAATCCATTGGATACGCAGTATTTT	CASTNPLDTQYF
.	TRBV6-5	TRBJ2-7	.	TGTGCCAGCAGTCACTCTGGGACTTATACAGACCACGAGCAGTACTTC	CASSHSGTYTDHEQYF
.	TRBV29-1	TRBJ1-1	TRBD1	TGCAGCGTTTACAGGGGCCGCGACACTGAAGCTTTCTTT	CSVYRGRDTEAFF
few	TRBV20-1	TRBJ2-1	TRBD2	TGCAGCACTAGCGGGGGCTACAATGAGCAGTTCTTC	CSTSGGYNEQFF
few	TRBV20-1	TRBJ2-3	.	TGCAGTGCTAGTCCGATCGAGGTACACACAGATACGCAGTATTTT	CSASPIEVHTDTQYF
.	TRBV2	TRBJ2-6	.	TGTGCCAGCAGTCCGACAGGACCCTCTGGGGCCAACGTCCTGACTTTC	CASSPTGPSGANVLTF
.	TRBV6-5	TRBJ1-1	.	TGTGCCAGCAGTTCCTTGGCCAGGCGGACTGAAGCTTTCTTT	CASSSLARRTEAFF
many	TRBV28	TRBJ1-2	TRBD1	TGTGCCAGCACCAACCCAGTCAGGGGGTCCAACTATGGCTACACCTTC	CASTNPVRGSNYGYTF
.	TRBV28	TRBJ2-5	.	TGTGCCAGCAGTCCTCTCCGGCAGGGGACAACGGAGACCCAGTACTTC	CASSPLRQGTTETQYF
.	TRBV5-1	TRBJ2-1	.	TGCGCCAGCAGCTTGAATCCAGACGTTCAACCGTTCTTC	CASSLNPDVQPFF
.	TRBV6-2/TRBV6-3	TRBJ2-7	.	TGTGCCAGCAGTTACGGGACGTCCTACGAGCAGTACTTC	CASSYGTSYEQYF
few	TRBV12-3/TRBV12-4	TRBJ2-5	.	TGTGCCAGCACCTGGACAGTTCAAGAGACCCAGTACTTC	CASTWTVQETQYF
many	TRBV9	TRBJ2-7	.	TGTGCCAGCAGCCCCGCCAGGGAATCCTCCTACGAGCAGTACTTC	CASSPARESSYEQYF
.	TRBV5-6	TRBJ2-1	.	TGTGCCAGCAGGATCCCGGGACTCACCTCTCGGTGGTTCTTC	CASRIPGLTSRWFF
.	TRBV9	TRBJ1-2	.	TGTGCCAGCACTAAGACGGGGGCCACCTATGGCTACACCTTC	CASTKTGATYGYTF
.	TRBV18	TRBJ1-4	.	TGTGCCAGCTCACCGGACAAGCAGCAAAAACTGTTTTTT	CASSPDKQQKLFF
.	TRBV10-3	TRBJ2-1	.	TGTGCCATCAGTGAGGCCACAGGGCCCCGGGATGAGCAGTTCTTC	CAISEATGPRDEQFF
few	TRBV6-5	TRBJ2-4	.	TGTGCCAGCAGTCCAGGGTTACCGGCCAAAAACATTCAGTACTTC	CASSPGLPAKNIQYF
few	TRBV28	TRBJ2-5	.	TGTGCCAAAAAAGAGACCCAGTACTTC	CAKKETQYF
.	TRBV7-2	TRBJ1-4	.	TGTGCCAGCAGCTATGTCGCAGGGGCTATTAATGAAAAACTGTTTTTT	CASSYVAGAINEKLFF
few	TRBV7-9	TRBJ2-7	TRBD1	TGTGCCAGCAGCTTAGTGGACAGGGGCGTCGAGCAGTACTTC	CASSLVDRGVEQYF
few	TRBV7-3	TRBJ2-1	.	TGTGCCAGCAGCTCCCCGGGGTCGCGCGAGCAGTTCTTC	CASSSPGSREQFF
.	TRBV15	TRBJ1-4	.	TGTGCCACCAGCAGAGGTTCTTCGGGGGTTCCCGAAAAACTGTTTTTT	CATSRGSSGVPEKLFF
few	TRBV6-2/TRBV6-3	TRBJ2-7	.	TGTGCCAGCAACCGGGGCTCCGCCTACGAGCAGTACTTC	CASNRGSAYEQYF
.	TRBV28	TRBJ1-3	.	TGTGCCAGCAGTTACAGTCCCCGAAACACCATATATTTT	CASSYSPRNTIYF
few	TRBV6-5	TRBJ1-2	.	TGTGCCAGCAGTTCCCGGCCAGACTATGGCTACACCTTC	CASSSRPDYGYTF
many	TRBV5-1	TRBJ1-4	.	TGCGCCAGCAGTTTAACGTCGGTACTGTTTTTT	CASSLTSVLFF
.	TRBV3-1	TRBJ2-3	.	TGTGCCAGCAGCCAAGATGGGAATACGCAGTATTTT	CASSQDGNTQYF
.	TRBV30	TRBJ1-5	.	TGTGCCTGGAGTAGGGTCGACGGGCAGCCCCAGCATTTT	CAWSRVDGQPQHF
few	TRBV4-1	TRBJ2-5	TRBD2	TGCGCCAGCAGCCAAGATCGCAAGGCGGGGGTGGGAGAGACCCAGTACTTC	CASSQDRKAGVGETQYF
once	TRBV29-1	TRBJ1-2	TRBD1	TGCAGCATGACGACAGGGAGGGACTATGGCTACACCTTC	CSMTTGRDYGYTF
few	TRBV2	TRBJ1-1	.	TGTGCCAGCAGTGCTGTCAGACCGAACACTGAAGCTTTCTTT	CASSAVRPNTEAFF
.	TRBV2	TRBJ2-1	.	TGTGCCAGCAGGGGGGACACCTTCGGGGATGAGCAGTTCTTC	CASRGDTFGDEQFF
.	TRBV21-1	TRBJ2-7	.	TGTGCCAGCACCCTACAGGGGGTGGACTACGAGCAGTACTTC	CASTLQGVDYEQYF
.	TRBV12-3/TRBV12-4	TRBJ1-2	.	TGTGCCAGCAGGACACCTGCGACCTACACCTTC	CASRTPATYTF
.	TRBV20-1	TRBJ1-1	.	TGCAGTTCTGCAATGAACACTGAAGCTTTCTTT	CSSAMNTEAFF
few	TRBV5-1	TRBJ1-3	.	TGCGCCAGCAGGGACGCAGACTCTGGAAACACCATATATTTT	CASRDADSGNTIYF
few	TRBV2	TRBJ2-5	.	TGTGCCAGCAGTGAGCTGCCCTTTGGGACCCAGTACTTC	CASSELPFGTQYF
few	TRBV2	TRBJ1-4	.	TGTGCCAGCAGTGAAGACCAGGGGAAAAAACTGTTTTTT	CASSEDQGKKLFF